The clone carrying this TCR beta chain has just a few counts. These data belong to a study of blood T cell repertoires in COVID-19. The overall study: COVID-19 samples collected from the United States, Italy and Spain covered acute and convalescent phases. PBMCs, B-cell-depleted T cells, or T cells provided the cDNA or gDNA that made up the material.

Authors' analysis steps: Nucleated cell counts were estimated from reference gene primer amplification. Sequencing was performed with immunoSEQ multiplex PCR; in TCRdb, only in-frame clones are kept and a portion is missing. That table furnishes V, J and clone size, whereas the DNA furnished D and trimming. The table records around 83,000 clones, about 83% of them present only once. The CDR3 sequence is 14 residues long. CDR1 is LNHDA and CDR2 is SQIVND in the germline V gene (reference sequence). The ends lost 8 bases at V and 10 bases at J; junction bases unmatched: 9. V is TRBV19 and J is TRBJ1-6, with 9 bases matching TRBD1. Material for sequencing was peripheral blood. This receptor was taken from a woman aged 70-85 years with acute or convalescent COVID-19. The CDR3 region has the DNA TGTGCCAGTGGCGGGACAGGGAACGGCTCACCCCTCCACTTT. Its translation: CASGGTGNGSPLHF.